Listed here are 21 T cell receptor beta chains from one sample, sequenced in a study of shared clonotypes between healthy human individuals. Libraries were prepared by immunoSEQ multiplex PCR; TCRdb keeps only in-frame clonotypes and omits some of them. The sample carries about 680,000 clones, less than 85% recorded once. Sequenced material: memory CD4+ T cells sorted from blood. Subset reported: CD45RA-negative fraction. These TCRs come from a woman aged 30 to 39 in good health.

This clone came up once. The chain combines TRBV7-9 with TRBJ1-2, with 8 bases that match TRBD1. The CDR3 contains 15 residues. Germline V gene lookup returns CDR1 SEHNR and CDR2 FQNEAQ (reference sequence). After removal of 5 bases from V and 0 bases from J, the junction contained 5 bases not matched to a gene. As DNA, the CDR3 is TGTGCCAGCAGCCCGTGGGACAGGACTAACTATGGCTACACCTTC. Translated, it gives CASSPWDRTNYGYTF.

V and J are TRBV7-6 and TRBJ1-2, with D tentatively TRBD1 (6 bases). The CDR3 covers 17 residues. V lost 5 bases to trimming and J lost 3 bases, with 22 bases between them. Looked up from germline, CDR1 is SGHVS and CDR2 is FNYEAQ. This chain's CDR3 is CASSPEGDPRLDYGYTF. For the CDR3, the DNA is TGTGCCAGCAGCCCAGAGGGGGATCCGAGGCTGGACTATGGCTACACCTTC.

This chain links TRBV5-1 with TRBJ2-7; TRBD1 matches at 8 bases. Germline V gives CDR1 SGHRS, CDR2 YFSETQ. The CDR3 runs to 17 residues. The trim removed 0 bases at V and 2 bases at J, leaving 10 bases unmatched. The DNA for the CDR3 is TGCGCCAGCAGCTTGGGAGCGGCCGGGACAGGTCCCTACGAGCAGTACTTC. Amino acid sequence: CASSLGAAGTGPYEQYF.

A single count supports this clone. J is TRBJ2-7 and V is TRBV1; whether TRBD1, the table's D call, matches the DNA was not checked. TRBV1 constitutes a pseudogene. This CDR3 comprises 14 residues. CDR3 bases: TGCACCAGCAGTAACACAGCAGGTTGGGACGAGCAGTACTTC. This sequence encodes CTSSNTAGWDEQYF.

This chain links TRBV10-3 with TRBJ2-5, with a weak D call TRBD1 (5 bases). The CDR3 totals 15 residues. The germline CDR1 and CDR2 sequences are ENHRY and SYGVKD. Between the trimmed V and J ends, which lost 4 bases and 2 bases, there was a span of 14 bases. In DNA form, the CDR3 reads TGTGCCATCAGTGCTTTTGGGGCAGAACAAGAGACCCAGTACTTC. This encodes CAISAFGAEQETQYF.

The count of this clone is one. The chain uses TRBV11-2 and TRBJ1-3; TRBD1 might be the D (6 bases). Trimming took 4 bases from V and 9 from J, leaving 19 bases between them. CDR1 is SGHAT, CDR2 FQNNGV, per germline. CDR3 length equals 15 residues. The CDR3 loop is CASSSLTWTDFTIYF. The CDR3 DNA is TGTGCCAGCAGCTCACTAACCTGGACAGACTTCACCATATATTTT.

The rearrangement links TRBV5-1 to TRBJ2-3; the D is unclear. The CDR3 spans 15 residues. Trimming pared 9 bases from V and 0 bases from J, leaving 17 bases between. Germline loops: CDR1 SGHRS, CDR2 YFSETQ. As DNA, the CDR3 is TGCGCCACCAGTCGTGGGATGCCTAGCACAGATACGCAGTATTTT. This sequence encodes CATSRGMPSTDTQYF.

V is TRBV7-9 and J is TRBJ2-3; D is possibly TRBD1 or TRBD2 (5 bases each). CDR1 is SEHNR and CDR2 is FQNEAQ in the germline V gene (reference sequence). The CDR3 contains 13 residues. Trimming shortened V by 11 bases and J by 2 bases, and 14 bases separated the two germline ends. CDR3 protein: CAGGRVPTDTQYF. DNA for the CDR3: TGTGCCGGAGGCAGGGTACCCACAGATACGCAGTATTTT.

The genes are TRBV28 and TRBJ2-7, with 7 nucleotides matching TRBD1. Germline assignment: CDR1 MDHEN and CDR2 SYDVKM. V shed 3 bases, J shed 2 bases, and the junction held 13 bases outside the gene matches. CDR3 length equals 17 residues. The CDR3 coding sequence is TGTGCCAGCAGTTTTTCGGTAACAGGGGTCGGGGCCTACGAGCAGTACTTC. Translation: CASSFSVTGVGAYEQYF. The entire variable domain, with the rest obtained from reference TRBV28 and TRBJ2-7, is as follows: DVKVTQSSRYLVKRTGEKVFLECVQDMDHENMFWYRQDPGLGLRLIYFSYDVKMKEKGDIPEGYSVSREKKERFSLILESASTNQTSMYLCASSFSVTGVGAYEQYFGPGTRLTVT.

This chain connects TRBV18 to TRBJ1-1, with D unclear. Germline V gene sequence: CDR1 KGHSH, CDR2 LQKENI. The CDR3 is 13 amino acids. V gave up 2 bases and J gave up 2 bases, with 6 bases separating them. The CDR3 is CASSPWSNTEAFF. DNA of the CDR3: TGTGCCAGCTCACCATGGTCCAACACTGAAGCTTTCTTT.

This chain uses TRBV2 with TRBJ2-5, with D perhaps given as TRBD1 or TRBD2 (5 bases each). This CDR3 spans 14 amino acids. Trimming took 5 bases from V and 7 from J, leaving 17 bases between them. The germline V gene has CDR1 SNHLY and CDR2 FYNNEI. CDR3 sequence (DNA): TGTGCCAGCAGTCGGGACGCCTCTTCTGGGACCCAGTACTTC. This encodes CASSRDASSGTQYF. The whole variable domain, filled in from reference TRBV2 and TRBJ2-5, reads EPEVTQTPSHQVTQMGQEVILRCVPISNHLYFYWYRQILGQKVEFLVSFYNNEISEKSEIFDDQFSVERPDGSNFTLKIRSTKLEDSAMYFCASSRDASSGTQYFGPGTRLLVL.

V is TRBV7-9 and J is TRBJ2-7; D possibly corresponds to TRBD1 (6 bases). Germline V CDR1 and CDR2: SEHNR, FQNEAQ (reference sequence). CDR3 length: 17 amino acids. The V end was cut by 1 base, the J end by 1 base, with 17 bases between. The CDR3, as DNA: TGTGCCAGCAGCTTAGGGGCTTCTACAGGGCGATCCTACGAGCAGTACTTC. This encodes CASSLGASTGRSYEQYF.

This clone turned up a few times. The chain recombines TRBV5-1 with TRBJ2-6, with 8 bases lining up with TRBD1. CDR3 length: 20 residues. In germline, CDR1 is SGHRS, CDR2 YFSETQ. V lost 0 bases, J lost 1 base, and 12 bases stayed unmatched. The CDR3 region is CASSLGDRPDFPSGANVLTF. The CDR3 bases are TGCGCCAGCAGCTTGGGGGACAGGCCCGACTTTCCTTCTGGGGCCAACGTCCTGACTTTC.

Details on this clone: The sample holds other DNA sequences that translate to the same CDR3. V gene TRBV5-8 combines with J gene TRBJ2-3; tentatively, D is TRBD1 (6 bases). This CDR3 is built from 15 residues. V lost 4 bases to trimming and J lost 0 bases, with 12 bases between them. CDR1 and CDR2 (germline): SGHTS, YDEGEE. The CDR3 here is CASSPGTHSTDTQYF. The CDR3, as DNA: TGTGCCAGCAGCCCCGGGACACACAGCACAGATACGCAGTATTTT.

The J gene is TRBJ2-3, the V gene TRBV28; perhaps TRBD2 as D (6 bases). Germline V CDR1 and CDR2: MDHEN, SYDVKM. This CDR3 region has 18 residues. Trimming shortened V by 5 bases and J by 0 bases, and 21 bases separated the two germline ends. This CDR3 reads CASSLGFWRDSSTDTQYF. The CDR3 DNA is TGTGCCAGCAGTCTCGGTTTTTGGCGGGACTCTAGCACAGATACGCAGTATTTT.

This chain uses TRBV7-2 with TRBJ1-1; D uncertain. Germline V lookup: CDR1 SGHTA, CDR2 FQGNSA. CDR3 size: 13 residues. The V end was cut by 1 base, the J end by 6 bases, with 9 bases between. The chain's CDR3 is CASSLDFGSEAFF. The DNA of the CDR3 is TGTGCCAGCAGCTTAGATTTCGGTTCTGAAGCTTTCTTT.

The chain has TRBV27 and TRBJ2-7, with a tentative D call TRBD1 (6 bases). The CDR3 runs 13 residues. Between the trimmed V and J ends, which lost 2 bases and 7 bases, there was a span of 12 bases. Germline V lookup: CDR1 MNHEY, CDR2 SMNVEV (reference sequence). The CDR3 DNA follows: TGTGCCAGCAGTTTACAGGGGATATGGGAGCAGTACTTC. Translating gives CASSLQGIWEQYF.

V is TRBV6-6 and J is TRBJ2-7; D might be TRBD1 (5 bases). V was trimmed by 7 bases and J by 0 bases, leaving 13 bases between them. CDR3 length: 14 amino acids. CDR1 and CDR2 (germline): MNHNY, SVGAGI (reference sequence). The CDR3 spells CASNSGSGSYEQYF. The CDR3 region has the DNA TGTGCCAGCAACTCAGGGTCGGGCTCCTACGAGCAGTACTTC.

In its sample, this clone was seen many times. The gene calls are TRBV7-9 and TRBJ1-4, with 8 bases that match TRBD1. The CDR3 covers 16 residues. The V gene's germline CDR1 is SEHNR and CDR2 FQNEAQ (reference sequence). V gave up 8 bases and J gave up 8 bases; unmatched junction bases: 16. The DNA for the CDR3 is TGTGCCAGCTCCGCAGGACAGGGAGTCTTATCAGAAAAACTGTTTTTT. It is translated as CASSAGQGVLSEKLFF.

The V and J genes are TRBV2 and TRBJ2-5, with 11 bases that match TRBD1. Looked up from germline, CDR1 is SNHLY and CDR2 is FYNNEI. After removal of 8 bases from V and 5 bases from J, the junction contained 7 bases not matched to a gene. This CDR3 is built from 14 residues. The CDR3 spells CASGDRGVWETQYF. CDR3 in DNA: TGTGCCAGCGGGGACAGGGGGGTTTGGGAGACCCAGTACTTC.

The CDR3 sequence is CASSMVGGTGEQYF. For the CDR3, the DNA is TGTGCCAGTAGTATGGTCGGGGGTACGGGCGAGCAGTACTTC. The rearrangement joins TRBV19 to TRBJ2-7, with TRBD2 as a possible D gene (6 bases). V shed 3 bases and J shed 6 bases, with 15 bases lying between them. The germline V gene has CDR1 LNHDA and CDR2 SQIVND (reference sequence). This CDR3 comprises 14 residues. Complete variable domain (other parts from reference TRBV19 and TRBJ2-7): DGGITQSPKYLFRKEGQNVTLSCEQNLNHDAMYWYRQDPGQGLRLIYYSQIVNDFQKGDIAEGYSVSREKKESFPLTVTSAQKNPTAFYLCASSMVGGTGEQYFGPGTRLTVT.